This TCR beta chain is drawn from a study of cytomegalovirus exposure and HLA in healthy donors. The CDR3 loop spans 14 amino acids. Germline-derived CDR1 and CDR2 are MNHEY and SVGAGI. Germline trimming cut 5 bases from V and 4 bases from J; bases unmatched to any gene: 6. Researchers ran the PCR with 60 Vbeta and 13 Jbeta primers. Repertoires were generated with immunoSEQ multiplex PCR, while TCRdb's copy carries only in-frame clones and drops some. The sample shows some 120,000 clones, roughly 86% of them seen only once. This clonotype originated in a man aged 18-30 years in good health and CMV-seronegative. V usage is TRBV6-5 and J usage is TRBJ1-1; 8 nucleotides line up with TRBD1. The sequencing input was PBMCs. CDR3 loop: CASSLDRVITEAFF. DNA for the CDR3: TGTGCCAGCAGTCTGGACAGGGTGATCACTGAAGCTTTCTTT.